These 14 T cell receptor beta chains were all obtained from the same sample, sequenced in a study of blood T cells in healthy people across ages. Through a sample-barcoded 5' primer and a J-beta primer mix, a second PCR was run for roughly 6 to 12 cycles. TCRdb reprocessed the 5' RACE reads with MiXCR, giving one entry per CDR3 protein. The sample yields roughly 1.5 million distinct CDR3 sequences, around 40% seen once. The sample consisted of blood. These receptors all stem from a woman under 30 in good health.

This clonotype was detected many times. The chain has TRBV4-1 and TRBJ1-2, with TRBD1 as a possible D gene (6 bases). In germline, CDR1 is MGHRA, CDR2 YSYEKL. Between the trimmed V and J ends, which lost 3 bases and 2 bases, there was a span of 16 bases. The CDR3 sequence is 16 residues long. In DNA form, the CDR3 reads TGCGCCAGCAGCCAGCCCGGGACACGGATAAACTATGGCTACACCTTC. It codes for CASSQPGTRINYGYTF.

In this sample, this clonotype turned up once. J is TRBJ2-2 and V is TRBV12-3 or TRBV12-4; D may be TRBD2 (6 bases). The CDR3 sequence is 14 residues long. V was clipped by 7 bases and J by 2 bases, with 11 bases between them. The CDR3 region is CASTGDSNTGELFF. In DNA, the CDR3 is TGTGCCAGCACCGGGGACTCTAACACCGGGGAGCTGTTTTTT.

This clonotype was observed a handful of times. The genes are TRBV5-1 and TRBJ1-2; no firm D call. The CDR3 has 14 amino acids. Germline CDR1 SGHRS, CDR2 YFSETQ. V was pared by 4 bases and J by 1 base, with 11 bases between. CDR3 loop: CASSPLVDNYGYTF. In DNA form, the CDR3 reads TGCGCCAGCAGCCCCCTCGTCGATAACTATGGCTACACCTTC.

This clonotype was counted between two and nine times. This chain connects TRBV6-2 or TRBV6-3 to TRBJ1-2, with 9 bases matching TRBD1. Germline trimming cut 7 bases from V and 4 bases from J; bases unmatched to any gene: 7. The CDR3 extends over 14 amino acids. Germline V gene data show CDR1 as MNHEY and CDR2 as SVGEGT. Here the CDR3 reads CASTITGGSYGYTF. The CDR3 nucleotides read TGTGCCAGCACCATTACAGGGGGCTCCTATGGCTACACCTTC.

The chain couples TRBV29-1 to TRBJ2-1, with D perhaps matching TRBD1 (6 bases). Germline V gene data show CDR1 as SQVTM and CDR2 as ANQGSEA. The V end lost 6 bases, the J end lost 5 bases, and 17 bases lay between the germline ends. The CDR3 is 14 residues long. CDR3 sequence reads: CSVDSERTDNEQFF. As DNA, the CDR3 is TGCAGCGTAGACAGTGAAAGGACAGACAATGAGCAGTTCTTC.

The genes are TRBV20-1 and TRBJ2-4; the match to TRBD1 covers 11 bases. The tail of the sequence fits TRBJ2-7 better, so the J call may be wrong. Germline lookup yields CDR1 DFQATT and CDR2 SNEGSKA (reference sequence). The CDR3 runs to 15 residues. The DNA of the CDR3 is TGCAGTGCTACTCGCGGACAGGGGGCAACCTACGAGCAGTACTTC. This encodes CSATRGQGATYEQYF.

This chain uses TRBV4-1 with TRBJ2-1, with 7 bases that match TRBD1. The junction had 8 bases not matched to a gene; V was cut back by 4 bases and J by 8 bases. Germline V gene data show CDR1 as MGHRA and CDR2 as YSYEKL. This CDR3 contains 14 residues. The chain's CDR3 is CASSLLTGKDEQFF. In DNA, the CDR3 is TGCGCCAGCAGCCTCCTGACAGGGAAAGATGAGCAGTTCTTC.

The chain links TRBV29-1 to TRBJ2-2; 13 bases are shared with TRBD2. Trimming took 4 bases from V and 6 from J; bases not matched to a gene: 11. The length of the CDR3 is 17 residues. Germline V gene sequence: CDR1 SQVTM, CDR2 ANQGSEA. CDR3 in amino acids: CSVAGGTSGTLAGELFF. CDR3 DNA: TGCAGCGTTGCGGGGGGGACTAGCGGGACATTGGCCGGGGAGCTGTTTTTT.

In its sample, this clonotype was seen many times. The gene calls are TRBV6-1 and TRBJ2-6; D gene ambiguous. V was pared by 0 bases and J by 1 base, with 4 bases between. The CDR3 has 15 amino acids. CDR1 MNHNS and CDR2 SASEGT come from the germline V gene. The CDR3 sequence: CASSEAGSGANVLTF. The CDR3 DNA reads as TGTGCCAGCAGTGAAGCGGGGTCTGGGGCCAACGTCCTGACTTTC.

This chain uses TRBV28 with TRBJ2-1; D is possibly TRBD2 (5 bases). CDR1 and CDR2 from the germline V gene are MDHEN and SYDVKM. V was trimmed by 1 base and J by 9 bases, leaving 16 bases between them. The CDR3 has 15 residues. This CDR3 reads CASSLYAAWAGEQFF. The CDR3 DNA reads as TGTGCCAGCAGTTTATATGCGGCCTGGGCGGGTGAGCAGTTCTTC.

This rearrangement joins TRBV7-9 to TRBJ2-4; 8 bases agree with TRBD2. V lost 5 bases to trimming and J lost 2 bases; unmatched junction nucleotides: 14. Germline CDR1 reads SEHNR; CDR2 reads FQNEAQ (reference sequence). CDR3 length equals 18 residues. CDR3 loop: CASSPSLAGRDTKNIQYF. In DNA, the CDR3 is TGTGCCAGCAGCCCTAGTCTAGCGGGTAGAGACACCAAAAACATTCAGTACTTC.

This clonotype was recorded a few times. The chain links TRBV15 to TRBJ2-1; 11 nucleotides align to TRBD2. The V gene's germline CDR1 is LNHNV and CDR2 YYDKDF (reference sequence). This CDR3 region has 16 residues. V gave up 8 bases and J gave up 7 bases; unmatched junction bases: 13. The CDR3 sequence: CATCGASGRQGNEQFF. CDR3 DNA sequence: TGTGCCACCTGCGGTGCTAGCGGGAGGCAAGGGAATGAGCAGTTCTTC.

This clonotype was counted a few times. The V and J genes are TRBV5-1 and TRBJ2-1; TRBD2 might be the D (5 bases). Germline loops: CDR1 SGHRS, CDR2 YFSETQ. CDR3 length: 20 amino acids. V lost 1 base, J lost 0 bases, and 23 bases lay in between. In nucleotides, the CDR3 is TGCGCCAGCAGCTTGTTCCCGGGATTTCTACTTACGAGCTCCTACAATGAGCAGTTCTTC. Translating it yields CASSLFPGFLLTSSYNEQFF.

This clonotype was seen a handful of times. V and J are TRBV20-1 and TRBJ1-5, with a possible D match to TRBD1 (5 bases). The CDR3 is 14 amino acids. Germline loops: CDR1 DFQATT, CDR2 SNEGSKA (reference sequence). V lost 6 bases, J lost 6 bases, and 18 bases lay in between. CDR3 in amino acids: CSARGWDSAQPQHF. The DNA of the CDR3 is TGCAGTGCCCGAGGATGGGACTCCGCTCAGCCCCAGCATTTT.